Listed here is a single TCR beta chain. These data come from a study of T-cell reconstitution after alpha-beta-depleted transplantation in children. Researchers prepared the TCRbeta library using unique molecular identifiers, the study reports. TCRdb ran MiXCR on the PCR reads and lists one entry per CDR3 protein. The sample includes about 500,000 distinct CDR3 sequences, about 31% of them seen just once. J gave up 7 bases and V 3 bases, and 3 bases lay outside the gene matches. The CDR3 is 14 residues long. Germline V gene data show CDR1 as GTSNPN and CDR2 as SVGIG (reference sequence). Source: PBMCs from the stem cell graft donor, taken from the stem cell graft. The origin of this receptor is a human donor who donated a stem cell graft to a child with aplastic anemia. The V and J genes are TRBV30 and TRBJ1-6, with 10 bases matching TRBD1. The CDR3, as DNA: TGTGCCTGGAGGTCGGACAGGGGGAATTCACCCCTCCACTTT. This sequence encodes CAWRSDRGNSPLHF. Looking up the rest from reference TRBV30 and TRBJ1-6 gives the full variable domain: SQTIHQWPATLVQPVGSPLSLECTVEGTSNPNLYWYRQAAGRGLQLLFYSVGIGQISSEVPQNLSASRPQDRQFILSSKKLLLSDSGFYLCAWRSDRGNSPLHFGNGTRLTVT.